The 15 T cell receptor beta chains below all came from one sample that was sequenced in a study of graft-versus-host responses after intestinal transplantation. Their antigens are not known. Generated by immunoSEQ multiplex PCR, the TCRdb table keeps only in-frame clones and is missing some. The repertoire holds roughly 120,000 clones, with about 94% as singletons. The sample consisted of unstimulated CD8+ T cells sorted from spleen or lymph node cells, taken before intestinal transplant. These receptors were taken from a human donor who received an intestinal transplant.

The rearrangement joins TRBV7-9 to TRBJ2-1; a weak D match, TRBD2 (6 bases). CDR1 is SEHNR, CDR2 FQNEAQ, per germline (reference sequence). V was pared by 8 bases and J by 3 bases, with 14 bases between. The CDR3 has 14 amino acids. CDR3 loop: CASQGLNVYNEQFF. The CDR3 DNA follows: TGTGCCAGCCAGGGACTCAACGTCTACAATGAGCAGTTCTTC.

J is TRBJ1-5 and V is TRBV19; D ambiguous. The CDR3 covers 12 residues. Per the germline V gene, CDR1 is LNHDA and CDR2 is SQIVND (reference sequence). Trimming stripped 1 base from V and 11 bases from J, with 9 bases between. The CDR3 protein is CASSIGLSAQHF. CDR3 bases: TGTGCCAGTAGTATAGGACTCTCAGCCCAGCATTTT. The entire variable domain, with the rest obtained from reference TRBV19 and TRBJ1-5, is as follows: DGGITQSPKYLFRKEGQNVTLSCEQNLNHDAMYWYRQDPGQGLRLIYYSQIVNDFQKGDIAEGYSVSREKKESFPLTVTSAQKNPTAFYLCASSIGLSAQHFGDGTRLSIL.

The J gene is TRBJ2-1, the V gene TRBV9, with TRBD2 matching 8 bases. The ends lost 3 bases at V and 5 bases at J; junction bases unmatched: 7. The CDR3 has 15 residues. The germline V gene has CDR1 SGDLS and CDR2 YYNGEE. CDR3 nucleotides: TGTGCCAGCAGCGGTGGGACTAGGGTAAACAATGAGCAGTTCTTC. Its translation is CASSGGTRVNNEQFF.

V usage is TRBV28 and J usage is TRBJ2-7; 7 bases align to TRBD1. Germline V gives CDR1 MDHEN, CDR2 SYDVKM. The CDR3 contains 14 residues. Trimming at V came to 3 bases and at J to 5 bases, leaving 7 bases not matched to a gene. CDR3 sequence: CASSFRQGVDEQYF. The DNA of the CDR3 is TGTGCCAGCAGTTTCCGGCAGGGGGTTGACGAGCAGTACTTC.

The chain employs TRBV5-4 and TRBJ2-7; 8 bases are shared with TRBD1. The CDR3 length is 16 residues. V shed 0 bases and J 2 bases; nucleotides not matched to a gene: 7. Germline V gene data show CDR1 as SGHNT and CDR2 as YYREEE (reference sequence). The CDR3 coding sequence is TGTGCCAGCAGCTTGGCGGCAGGGGGCATGGCCTACGAGCAGTACTTC. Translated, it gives CASSLAAGGMAYEQYF. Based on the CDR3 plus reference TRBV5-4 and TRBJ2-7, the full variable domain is ETGVTQSPTHLIKTRGQQVTLRCSSQSGHNTVSWYQQALGQGPQFIFQYYREEENGRGNFPPRFSGLQFPNYSSELNVNALELDDSALYLCASSLAAGGMAYEQYFGPGTRLTVT.

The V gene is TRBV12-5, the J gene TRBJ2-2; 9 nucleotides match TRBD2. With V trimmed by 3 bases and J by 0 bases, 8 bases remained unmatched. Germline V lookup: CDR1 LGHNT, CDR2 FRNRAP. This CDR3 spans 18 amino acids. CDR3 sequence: CASGFRLRLAANTGELFF. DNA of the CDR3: TGTGCTAGTGGTTTCCGTCTTAGACTAGCGGCGAACACCGGGGAGCTGTTTTTT.

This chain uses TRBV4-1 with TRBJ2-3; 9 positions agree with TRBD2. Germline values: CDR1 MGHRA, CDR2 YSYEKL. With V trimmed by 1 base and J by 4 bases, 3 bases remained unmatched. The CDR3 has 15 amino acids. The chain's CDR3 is CASSQAEREADTQYF. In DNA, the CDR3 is TGCGCCAGCAGCCAAGCGGAGCGGGAGGCAGATACGCAGTATTTT.

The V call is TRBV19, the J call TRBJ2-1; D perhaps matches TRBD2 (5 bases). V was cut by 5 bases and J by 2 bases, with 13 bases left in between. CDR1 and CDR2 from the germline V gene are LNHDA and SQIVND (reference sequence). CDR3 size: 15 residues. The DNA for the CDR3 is TGTGCCAGTAGTGGGGAGCTTCCCCCCTACAATGAGCAGTTCTTC. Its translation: CASSGELPPYNEQFF.

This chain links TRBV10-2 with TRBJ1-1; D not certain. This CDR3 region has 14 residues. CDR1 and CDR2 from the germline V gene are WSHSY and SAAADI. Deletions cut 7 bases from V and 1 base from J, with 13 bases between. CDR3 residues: CASMQTEENTEAFF. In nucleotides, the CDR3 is TGCGCCAGCATGCAGACGGAAGAGAACACTGAAGCTTTCTTT.

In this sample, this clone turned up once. CDR3 sequence reads: CSVDAIFPSGSTDTQYF. The CDR3 DNA follows: TGCAGCGTTGATGCGATATTCCCTAGCGGGAGCACAGATACGCAGTATTTT. V and J are TRBV29-1 and TRBJ2-3, with 8 bases identical to TRBD2. V lost 3 bases, J lost 0 bases, and 11 bases stayed unmatched. CDR1 and CDR2 from the germline V gene are SQVTM and ANQGSEA. The CDR3 runs 17 residues.

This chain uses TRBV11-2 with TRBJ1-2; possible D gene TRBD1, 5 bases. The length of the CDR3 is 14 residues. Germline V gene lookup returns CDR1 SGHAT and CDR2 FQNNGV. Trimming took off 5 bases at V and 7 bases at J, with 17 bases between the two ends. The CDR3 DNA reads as TGTGCCAGCAGCCTCGAGCAGGGTCTGGGTGGCTACACCTTC. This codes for CASSLEQGLGGYTF. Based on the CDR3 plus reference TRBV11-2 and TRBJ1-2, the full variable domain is EAGVAQSPRYKIIEKRQSVAFWCNPISGHATLYWYQQILGQGPKLLIQFQNNGVVDDSQLPKDRFSAERLKGVDSTLKIQPAKLEDSAVYLCASSLEQGLGGYTFGSGTRLTVV.

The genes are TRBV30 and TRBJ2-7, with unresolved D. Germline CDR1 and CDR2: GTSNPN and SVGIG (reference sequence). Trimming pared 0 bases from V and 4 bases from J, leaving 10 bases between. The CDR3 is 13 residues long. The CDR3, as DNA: TGTGCCTGGAGTGTGAAGGACCGATACGAGCAGTACTTC. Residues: CAWSVKDRYEQYF.

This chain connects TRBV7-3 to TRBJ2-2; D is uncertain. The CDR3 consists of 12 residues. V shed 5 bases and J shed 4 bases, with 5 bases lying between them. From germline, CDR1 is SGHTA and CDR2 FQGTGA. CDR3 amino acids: CASSPTTGELFF. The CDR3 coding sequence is TGTGCCAGCAGCCCGACCACCGGGGAGCTGTTTTTT.

CDR3 sequence reads: CASSWAGGSTDTQYF. CDR3 coding DNA: TGTGCCAGCAGCTGGGCGGGAGGGAGCACAGATACGCAGTATTTT. V usage is TRBV7-3 and J usage is TRBJ2-3; 9 bases align to TRBD2. Per the germline V gene, CDR1 is SGHTA and CDR2 is FQGTGA. The V segment lost 4 bases and the J segment 0 bases; nucleotides outside the gene matches: 2. This CDR3 contains 15 residues.

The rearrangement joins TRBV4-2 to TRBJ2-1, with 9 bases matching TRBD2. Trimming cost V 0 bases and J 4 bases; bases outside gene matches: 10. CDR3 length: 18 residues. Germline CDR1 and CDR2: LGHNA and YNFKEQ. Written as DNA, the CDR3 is TGTGCCAGCAGCCAAGAACCTCCGGGACTAGCAGGTTACAATGAGCAGTTCTTC. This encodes CASSQEPPGLAGYNEQFF.